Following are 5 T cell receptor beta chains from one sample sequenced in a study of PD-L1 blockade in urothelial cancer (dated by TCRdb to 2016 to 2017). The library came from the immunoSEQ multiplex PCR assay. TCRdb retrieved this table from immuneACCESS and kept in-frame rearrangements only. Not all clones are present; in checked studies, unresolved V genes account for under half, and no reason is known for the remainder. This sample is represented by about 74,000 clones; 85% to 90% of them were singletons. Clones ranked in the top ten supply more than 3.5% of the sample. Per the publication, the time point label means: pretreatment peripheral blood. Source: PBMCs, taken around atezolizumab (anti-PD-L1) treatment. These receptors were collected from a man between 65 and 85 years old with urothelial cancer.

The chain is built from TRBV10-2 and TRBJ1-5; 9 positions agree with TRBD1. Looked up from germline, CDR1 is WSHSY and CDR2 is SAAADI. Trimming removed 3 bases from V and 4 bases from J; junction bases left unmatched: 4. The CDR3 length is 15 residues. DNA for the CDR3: TGCGCCAGCAGTGAATTCGGACAGGGGAATCAGCCCCAGCATTTT. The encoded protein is CASSEFGQGNQPQHF.

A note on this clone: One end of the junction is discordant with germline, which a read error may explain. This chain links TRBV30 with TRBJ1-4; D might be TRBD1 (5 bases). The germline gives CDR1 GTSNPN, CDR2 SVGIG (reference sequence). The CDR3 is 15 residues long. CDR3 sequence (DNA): TGTGCCTGGAGTGGGTCGGGACGGACTACTGAAAAACTGTTTTTT. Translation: CAWSGSGRTTEKLFF.

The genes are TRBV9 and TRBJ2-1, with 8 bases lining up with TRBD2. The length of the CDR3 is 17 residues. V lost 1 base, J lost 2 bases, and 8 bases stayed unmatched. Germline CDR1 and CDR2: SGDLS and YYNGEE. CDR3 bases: TGTGCCAGCAGCGTACTGACGGGGGGGATGACCTACAATGAGCAGTTCTTC. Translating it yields CASSVLTGGMTYNEQFF.

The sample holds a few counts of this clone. As DNA, the CDR3 is TGTGCCAGCAGGTCTGGGGGCGGAAACGAGCAGTACTTC. It codes for CASRSGGGNEQYF. The chain couples TRBV7-3 to TRBJ2-7, with TRBD1 as a possible D gene (6 bases). V lost 6 bases and J 5 bases, leaving 14 bases between the germline ends. CDR3 length: 13 residues. Germline V gives CDR1 SGHTA, CDR2 FQGTGA. Looking up the rest from reference TRBV7-3 and TRBJ2-7 gives the full variable domain: GAGVSQTPSNKVTEKGKYVELRCDPISGHTALYWYRQSLGQGPEFLIYFQGTGAADDSGLPNDRFFAVRPEGSVSTLKIQRTERGDSAVYLCASRSGGGNEQYFGPGTRLTVT.

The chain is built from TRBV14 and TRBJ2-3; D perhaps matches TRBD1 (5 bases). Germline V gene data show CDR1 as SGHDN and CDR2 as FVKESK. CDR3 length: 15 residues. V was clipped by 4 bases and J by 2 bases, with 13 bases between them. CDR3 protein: CASSPQGHLTDTQYF. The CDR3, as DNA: TGTGCCAGCAGCCCCCAGGGTCACCTCACAGATACGCAGTATTTT.